This T cell receptor beta chain came from a study of cytotoxic CD8 clonotypes in ibrutinib-treated CLL. Findings of the study overall: At ibrutinib response, clonality increased, and at progression it declined back toward baseline.

Here immunoSEQ multiplex PCR was the method, and the copy in TCRdb shows in-frame clones only, minus some. The table shows about 16,000 clones, with around 63% occurring only once. Only a few counts were recorded for this clone. Its antigen is unidentified. CDR1 is SQVTM, CDR2 ANQGSEA, per germline. Unmatched junction bases numbered 8, after V lost 3 bases and J lost 4 bases. The CDR3 has 14 residues. Material: PBMCs, obtained before ibrutinib treatment. The J gene is TRBJ1-2, the V gene TRBV29-1; the match to TRBD1 covers 7 bases. The sequence came from a human donor with chronic lymphocytic leukemia. The CDR3 is CSVESDEGAYGYTF. The CDR3 nucleotides read TGCAGCGTTGAGTCGGACGAGGGGGCCTATGGCTACACCTTC.